The present entry profiles one TCR beta chain with its context. Its target is unknown. This CDR3 spans 13 amino acids. In germline, CDR1 is GTSNPN, CDR2 SVGIG (reference sequence). V gave up 2 bases and J gave up 0 bases, with 6 bases separating them. Version v3.0 of the immunoSEQ assay was performed at survey level. Some clones are missing from TCRdb's copy, which holds only in-frame ones; the method was immunoSEQ multiplex PCR. The sample lists fewer than 40,000 clones, about three quarters occurring once. This sample is drawn from a study of long-term antiretroviral therapy in people with HIV. The study's findings and limits: Relative to control repertoires, HIV repertoires exhibited narrower CDR3 length ranges.

The rearrangement joins TRBV30 to TRBJ2-3; tentatively, D is TRBD1 (5 bases). The sequence was collected from a woman between 45 and 65 years old with HIV. The sample in question was unsorted PBMCs, obtained 3.1 years after starting antiretroviral therapy. The CDR3 reads CAWSQGSTDTQYF. The CDR3 nucleotides are TGTGCCTGGAGTCAGGGTAGCACAGATACGCAGTATTTT. The full variable domain, with the rest looked up from reference TRBV30 and TRBJ2-3, is SQTIHQWPATLVQPVGSPLSLECTVEGTSNPNLYWYRQAAGRGLQLLFYSVGIGQISSEVPQNLSASRPQDRQFILSSKKLLLSDSGFYLCAWSQGSTDTQYFGPGTRLTVL.